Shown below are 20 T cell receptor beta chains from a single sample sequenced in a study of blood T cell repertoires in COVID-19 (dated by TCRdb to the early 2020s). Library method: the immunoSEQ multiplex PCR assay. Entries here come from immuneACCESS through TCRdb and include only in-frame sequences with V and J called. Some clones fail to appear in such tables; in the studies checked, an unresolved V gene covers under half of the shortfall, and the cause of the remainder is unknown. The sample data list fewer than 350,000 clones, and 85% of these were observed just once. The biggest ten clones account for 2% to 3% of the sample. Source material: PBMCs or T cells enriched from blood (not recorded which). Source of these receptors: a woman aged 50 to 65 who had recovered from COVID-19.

This CDR3 reads CASSMGLLTEAFF. In DNA form, the CDR3 reads TGTGCCAGTAGTATGGGACTTCTTACTGAAGCTTTCTTT. The rearrangement joins TRBV19 to TRBJ1-1; perhaps TRBD1 as D (5 bases). The CDR3 runs to 13 residues. V lost 3 bases and J lost 5, with 10 bases in between. Germline V gene sequence: CDR1 LNHDA, CDR2 SQIVND (reference sequence).

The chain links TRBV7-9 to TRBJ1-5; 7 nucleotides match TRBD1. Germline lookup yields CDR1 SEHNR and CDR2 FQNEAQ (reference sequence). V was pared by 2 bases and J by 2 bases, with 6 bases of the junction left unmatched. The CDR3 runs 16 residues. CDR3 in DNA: TGTGCCAGCAGCTTAATTGAGGGGGCCGGCAATCAGCCCCAGCATTTT. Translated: CASSLIEGAGNQPQHF.

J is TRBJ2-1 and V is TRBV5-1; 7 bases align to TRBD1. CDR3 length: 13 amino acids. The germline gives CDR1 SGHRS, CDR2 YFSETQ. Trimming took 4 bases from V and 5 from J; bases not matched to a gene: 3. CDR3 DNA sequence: TGCGCCAGCAGCGTGGGACAGAACAATGAGCAGTTCTTC. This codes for CASSVGQNNEQFF.

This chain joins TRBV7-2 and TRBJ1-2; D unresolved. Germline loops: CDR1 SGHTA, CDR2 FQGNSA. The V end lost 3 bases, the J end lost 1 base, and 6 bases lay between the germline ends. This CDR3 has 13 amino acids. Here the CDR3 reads CASSFRVNYGYTF. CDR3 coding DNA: TGTGCCAGCAGCTTTAGAGTTAACTATGGCTACACCTTC.

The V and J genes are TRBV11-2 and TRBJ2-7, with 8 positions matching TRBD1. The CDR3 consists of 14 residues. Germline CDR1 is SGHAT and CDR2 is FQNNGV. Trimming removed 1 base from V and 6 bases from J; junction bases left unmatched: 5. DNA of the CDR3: TGTGCCAGCAGCTTAGCGGCAGGGGGCTTCGAGCAGTACTTC. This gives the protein CASSLAAGGFEQYF.

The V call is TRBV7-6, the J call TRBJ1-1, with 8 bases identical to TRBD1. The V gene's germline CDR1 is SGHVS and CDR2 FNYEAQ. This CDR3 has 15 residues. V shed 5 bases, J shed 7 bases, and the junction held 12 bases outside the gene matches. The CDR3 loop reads CASSATTGGKGEAFF. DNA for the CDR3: TGTGCCAGCAGCGCTACCACAGGGGGAAAGGGTGAAGCTTTCTTT.

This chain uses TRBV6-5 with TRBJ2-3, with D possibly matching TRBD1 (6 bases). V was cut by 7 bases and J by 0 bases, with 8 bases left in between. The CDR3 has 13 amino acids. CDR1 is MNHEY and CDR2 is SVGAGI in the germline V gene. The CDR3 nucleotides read TGTGCCAGCAACAGGGCTAGCACAGATACGCAGTATTTT. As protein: CASNRASTDTQYF.

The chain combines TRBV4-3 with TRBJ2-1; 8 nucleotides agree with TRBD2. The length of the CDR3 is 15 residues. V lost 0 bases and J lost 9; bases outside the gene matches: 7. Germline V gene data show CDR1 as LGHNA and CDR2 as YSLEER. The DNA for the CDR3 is TGCGCCAGCAGCCAAGAAATAACGGGAGGGCGTGAGCAGTTCTTC. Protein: CASSQEITGGREQFF.

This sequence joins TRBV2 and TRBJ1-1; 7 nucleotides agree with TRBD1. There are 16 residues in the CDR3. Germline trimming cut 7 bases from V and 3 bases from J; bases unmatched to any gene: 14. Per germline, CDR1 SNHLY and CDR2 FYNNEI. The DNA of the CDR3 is TGTGCCAGCACCTTACCCGCGGACAGGAGGGACACTGAAGCTTTCTTT. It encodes CASTLPADRRDTEAFF.

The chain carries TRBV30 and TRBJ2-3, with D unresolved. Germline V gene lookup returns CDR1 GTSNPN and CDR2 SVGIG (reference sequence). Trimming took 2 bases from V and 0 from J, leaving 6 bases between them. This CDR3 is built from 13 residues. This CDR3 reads CAWSSVSTDTQYF. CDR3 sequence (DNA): TGTGCCTGGAGTTCGGTCAGCACAGATACGCAGTATTTT.

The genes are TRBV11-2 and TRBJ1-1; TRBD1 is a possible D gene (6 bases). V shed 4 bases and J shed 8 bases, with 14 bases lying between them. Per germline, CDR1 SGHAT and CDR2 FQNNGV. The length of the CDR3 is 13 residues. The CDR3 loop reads CASSSGWGGEAFF. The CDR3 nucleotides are TGTGCCAGCAGCTCGGGCTGGGGGGGCGAAGCTTTCTTT.

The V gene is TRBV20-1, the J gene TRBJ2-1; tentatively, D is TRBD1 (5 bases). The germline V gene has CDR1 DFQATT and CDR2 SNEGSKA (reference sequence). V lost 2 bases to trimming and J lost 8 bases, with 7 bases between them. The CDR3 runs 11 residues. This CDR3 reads CSARQGYEQFF. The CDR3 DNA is TGCAGTGCTAGACAGGGCTATGAGCAGTTCTTC.

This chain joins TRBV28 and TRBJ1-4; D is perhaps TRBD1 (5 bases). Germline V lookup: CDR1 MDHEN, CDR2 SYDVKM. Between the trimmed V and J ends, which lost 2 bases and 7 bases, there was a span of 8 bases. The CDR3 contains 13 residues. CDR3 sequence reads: CASSLGHREKLFF. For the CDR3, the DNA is TGTGCCAGCAGTTTAGGACACCGTGAAAAACTGTTTTTT.

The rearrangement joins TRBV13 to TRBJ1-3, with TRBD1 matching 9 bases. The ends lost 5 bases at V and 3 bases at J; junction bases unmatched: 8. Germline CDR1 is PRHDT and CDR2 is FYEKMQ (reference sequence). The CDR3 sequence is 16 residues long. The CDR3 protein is CASSLRDRAFGNTIYF. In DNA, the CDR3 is TGTGCCAGCAGCCTCCGGGACAGGGCTTTTGGAAACACCATATATTTT. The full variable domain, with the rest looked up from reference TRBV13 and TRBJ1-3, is AAGVIQSPRHLIKEKRETATLKCYPIPRHDTVYWYQQGPGQDPQFLISFYEKMQSDKGSIPDRFSAQQFSDYHSELNMSSLELGDSALYFCASSLRDRAFGNTIYFGEGSWLTVV.

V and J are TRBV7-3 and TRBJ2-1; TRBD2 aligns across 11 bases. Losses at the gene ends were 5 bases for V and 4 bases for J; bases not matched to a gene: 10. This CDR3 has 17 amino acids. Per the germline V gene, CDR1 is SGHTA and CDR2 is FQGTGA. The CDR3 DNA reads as TGTGCCAGCAGCCCATTGGCCCTAGCGGGGGGATACAATGAGCAGTTCTTC. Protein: CASSPLALAGGYNEQFF.

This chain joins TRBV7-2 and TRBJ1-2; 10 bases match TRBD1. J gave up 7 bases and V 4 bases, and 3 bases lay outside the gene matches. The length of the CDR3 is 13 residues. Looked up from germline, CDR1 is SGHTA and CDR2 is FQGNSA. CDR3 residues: CASSSGTGVGYTF. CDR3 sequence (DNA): TGTGCCAGCAGCTCTGGGACAGGGGTTGGCTACACCTTC. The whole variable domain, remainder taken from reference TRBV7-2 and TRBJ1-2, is GAGVSQSPSNKVTEKGKDVELRCDPISGHTALYWYRQSLGQGLEFLIYFQGNSAPDKSGLPSDRFSAERTGGSVSTLTIQRTQQEDSAVYLCASSSGTGVGYTFGSGTRLTVV.

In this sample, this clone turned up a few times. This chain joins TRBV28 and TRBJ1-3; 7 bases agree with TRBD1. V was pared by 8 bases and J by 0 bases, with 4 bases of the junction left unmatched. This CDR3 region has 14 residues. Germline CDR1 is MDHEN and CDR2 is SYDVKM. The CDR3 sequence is CASRTGHSGNTIYF. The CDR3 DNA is TGTGCCAGCCGGACAGGCCACTCTGGAAACACCATATATTTT.

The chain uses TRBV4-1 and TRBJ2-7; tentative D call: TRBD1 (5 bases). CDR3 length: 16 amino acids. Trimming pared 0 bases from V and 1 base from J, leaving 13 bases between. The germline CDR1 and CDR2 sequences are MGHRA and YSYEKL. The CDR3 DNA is TGCGCCAGCAGCCAAGATCTTAGACAGTTATCCTACGAGCAGTACTTC. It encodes CASSQDLRQLSYEQYF.

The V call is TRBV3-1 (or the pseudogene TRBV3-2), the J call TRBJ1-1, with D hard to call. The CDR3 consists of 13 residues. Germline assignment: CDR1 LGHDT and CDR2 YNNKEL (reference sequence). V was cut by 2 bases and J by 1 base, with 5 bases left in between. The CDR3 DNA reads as TGTGCCAGCAGCCAAATGAGGAACACTGAAGCTTTCTTT. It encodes CASSQMRNTEAFF.

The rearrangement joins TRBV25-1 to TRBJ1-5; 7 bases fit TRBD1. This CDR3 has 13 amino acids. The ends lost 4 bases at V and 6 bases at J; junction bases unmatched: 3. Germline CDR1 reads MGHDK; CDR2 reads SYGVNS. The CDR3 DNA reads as TGTGCCAGCAGTGGAGGGGGCAGTCAGCCCCAGCATTTT. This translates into CASSGGGSQPQHF. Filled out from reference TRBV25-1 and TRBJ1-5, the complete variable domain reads EADIYQTPRYLVIGTGKKITLECSQTMGHDKMYWYQQDPGMELHLIHYSYGVNSTEKGDLSSESTVSRIRTEHFPLTLESARPSHTSQYLCASSGGGSQPQHFGDGTRLSIL.